A single sample is the source of the 10 T cell receptor beta chains below, sequenced in a study of human T cells and chemical hapten exposure. Time point reported: patch test 1, 2 weeks after DPC sensitization. Treatment of the sample: therapeutic diphenylcyclopropenone sensitization with weekly scalp DPC. Total RNA was isolated from whole blood that had not been fractionated. TCRdb fed the RACE reads into MiXCR, producing one record per CDR3 protein. Of over 50,000 distinct CDR3 sequences in the sample, approximately 11% are singletons; the top ten hold less than 2%. The source was whole blood, collected in connection with sensitization to the hapten diphenylcyclopropenone (DPC). These TCRs come from a woman aged 40 to 50 with alopecia areata. Some clones in this sample may be carry-over from other donors' samples.

V gene TRBV20-1 combines with J gene TRBJ2-1; 9 nucleotides agree with TRBD1. CDR3 size: 14 residues. Germline V gene sequence: CDR1 DFQATT, CDR2 SNEGSKA (reference sequence). V shed 6 bases and J 0 bases; nucleotides not matched to a gene: 3. The CDR3 spells CSARQGVSYNEQFF. DNA for the CDR3: TGCAGTGCCAGACAGGGGGTCTCCTACAATGAGCAGTTCTTC.

This clonotype has ten or more counts. The genes are TRBV4-1 and TRBJ2-1; D possibly corresponds to TRBD2 (5 bases). The CDR3 spans 13 residues. Trimming stripped 5 bases from V and 6 bases from J, with 11 bases between. From germline, CDR1 is MGHRA and CDR2 YSYEKL. The CDR3 region has the DNA TGCGCCAGCAGCGGGCGGGTGGTCAATGAGCAGTTCTTC. Translated, it gives CASSGRVVNEQFF.

The chain couples TRBV2 to TRBJ2-6; no clear D. The CDR3 is 14 residues long. The germline gives CDR1 SNHLY, CDR2 FYNNEI. Trimming took 7 bases from V and 0 from J, leaving 7 bases between them. The CDR3: CASIRSSGANVLTF. Written as DNA, the CDR3 is TGTGCCAGCATTAGGAGCTCTGGGGCCAACGTCCTGACTTTC.

This clonotype was detected ten times or more. This chain joins TRBV29-1 and TRBJ1-1, with D maybe TRBD1 (5 bases). The CDR3 runs to 13 residues. Per germline, CDR1 SQVTM and CDR2 ANQGSEA. V was cut by 4 bases and J by 2 bases, with 11 bases left in between. The CDR3 coding sequence is TGCAGCGTTGGGACAACTTTAAACACTGAAGCTTTCTTT. It yields the protein CSVGTTLNTEAFF.

This clonotype was observed many times. The chain combines TRBV5-1 with TRBJ2-1; TRBD2 matches at 8 bases. The V gene's germline CDR1 is SGHRS and CDR2 YFSETQ. The CDR3 spans 14 residues. J gave up 5 bases and V 8 bases, and 9 bases lay outside the gene matches. The CDR3 nucleotides read TGCGCCAGTAAGTCGAGCGGGGGAAACAATGAGCAGTTCTTC. This codes for CASKSSGGNNEQFF.

This clonotype was recorded many times. CDR3 nucleotides: TGTGCCAGCAGTTTAAACCGGACCCCTTATAATTCACCCCTCCACTTT. This encodes CASSLNRTPYNSPLHF. V gene TRBV6-5 combines with J gene TRBJ1-6, with D uncertain. Germline assignment: CDR1 MNHEY and CDR2 SVGAGI. Deletions cut 4 bases from V and 4 bases from J, with 14 bases between. The CDR3 runs 16 residues.

This clonotype came up once. The gene calls are TRBV13 and TRBJ2-7, with a possible D match to TRBD2 (5 bases). The CDR3 loop spans 15 amino acids. The V and J ends lost 4 bases and 3 bases respectively, with 16 bases between them. Germline V gene sequence: CDR1 PRHDT, CDR2 FYEKMQ (reference sequence). CDR3 DNA: TGTGCCAGCAGCTCCGGGGTTATCGGCCACTACGAGCAGTACTTC. This encodes CASSSGVIGHYEQYF.

This chain uses TRBV28 with TRBJ2-3; D might be TRBD1 (6 bases). The ends were cut back, 6 bases at V and 4 bases at J, with 14 bases in the middle. CDR1 is MDHEN, CDR2 SYDVKM, per germline. The CDR3 is made up of 14 amino acids. CDR3 nucleotide sequence: TGTGCCAGCAGGGGGGAAGGGGGACCAGATACGCAGTATTTT. Translated, it gives CASRGEGGPDTQYF.

CDR3 coding DNA: TGTGCCAGCAGTTTAGTGGGACTAGCTGGCAATGAGCAGTTCTTC. Translating it yields CASSLVGLAGNEQFF. This chain uses TRBV12-3 or TRBV12-4 with TRBJ2-1; 9 nucleotides line up with TRBD2. J gave up 6 bases and V 1 base, and 4 bases lay outside the gene matches. The CDR3 extends over 15 amino acids.

This clonotype was seen a handful of times. The V gene is TRBV9, the J gene TRBJ2-1; D is perhaps TRBD1 (6 bases). This CDR3 is built from 15 residues. CDR1 and CDR2 (germline): SGDLS, YYNGEE. V lost 4 bases, J lost 3 bases, and 14 bases lay in between. Here the CDR3 DNA reads TGTGCCAGCAGCTCCCTTGGACAGCTCTACAATGAGCAGTTCTTC. Encoded protein: CASSSLGQLYNEQFF.